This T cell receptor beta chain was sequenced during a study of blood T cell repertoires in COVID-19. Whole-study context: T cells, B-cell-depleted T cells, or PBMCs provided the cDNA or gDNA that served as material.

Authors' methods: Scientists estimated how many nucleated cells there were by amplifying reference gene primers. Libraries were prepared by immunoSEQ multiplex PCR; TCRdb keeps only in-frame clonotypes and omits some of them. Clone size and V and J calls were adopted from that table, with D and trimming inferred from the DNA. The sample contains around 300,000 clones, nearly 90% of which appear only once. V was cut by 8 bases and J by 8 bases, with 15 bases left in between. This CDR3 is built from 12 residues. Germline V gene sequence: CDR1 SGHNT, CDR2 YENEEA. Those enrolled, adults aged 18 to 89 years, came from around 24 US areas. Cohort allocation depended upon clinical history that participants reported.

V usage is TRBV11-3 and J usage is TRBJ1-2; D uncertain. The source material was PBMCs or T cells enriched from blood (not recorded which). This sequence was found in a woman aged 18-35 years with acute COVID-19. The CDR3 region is CASGVGMSGYTF. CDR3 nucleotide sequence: TGTGCCAGCGGCGTCGGGATGTCAGGCTACACCTTC.